The clone carrying this T cell receptor (beta chain) has a count of ten or more. What it recognizes is unknown. The data derive from a study of CD8 T cells in ankylosing spondylitis. TCRdb fed the 5' RACE reads into MiXCR, producing one record per CDR3 protein. This table holds 150,000 to 200,000 distinct CDR3 sequences, 11% found once. The study's findings and limits: Disease-associated clonotypes exhibited CD8+ identity and were relatively infrequent in peripheral blood. Within matched ankylosing spondylitis synovial fluid, disease-linked clones were reportedly significantly enriched.

CDR3 length: 14 residues. The genes are TRBV21-1 and TRBJ2-4; the table's D call TRBD1 went unverified against the DNA. TRBV21-1 is annotated as a pseudogene. The sample taken for sequencing was blood, either unsorted or a sorted T cell fraction (not recorded which). The receptor's source is a male donor with ankylosing spondylitis or in good health (not recorded which). CDR3 coding DNA: TGTGCCAGCGACGGACAGCAAGCCAAAAACATTCAGTACTTC. It translates to CASDGQQAKNIQYF.